This T cell receptor (beta chain) is from a study of radiation and T cells in renal cell carcinoma. Assay used: immunoSEQ multiplex PCR; TCRdb lists only in-frame clones, some missing. The sample includes roughly 150,000 clones, roughly 90% seen only once; the top ten take approximately 12%. V lost 1 base, J lost 6 bases, and 8 bases stayed unmatched. The CDR3 loop spans 17 amino acids. Per germline, CDR1 SGHKS and CDR2 YYEKEE (reference sequence). Noted time point: blood 2 weeks post-SBRT. Treatment here: 15 Gy SBRT to primary tumor, nephrectomy 4 weeks later. This chain connects TRBV5-5 to TRBJ2-1; 12 positions match TRBD1. This sequence originates from a woman aged 45-59 years with renal cell carcinoma. Sequencing was performed on blood, taken from a patient whose treatment included radiotherapy and nephrectomy. The CDR3 DNA is TGTGCCAGCAGCTTGCTGCCCGGGACAGGGGGCCGCAATGAGCAGTTCTTC. The encoded protein is CASSLLPGTGGRNEQFF.